The clone carrying this T cell receptor (beta chain) was counted ten times or more. This specimen comes from a study of human T cells and chemical hapten exposure. At the level of the study: On about 2 cm by about 2 cm of upper inner arm skin, sensitization was performed with 2% DPC. Each patient's scalp received weekly diphenylcyclopropenone throughout the approximately 25-week study. Recorded diagnoses among the mostly female patients were alopecia areata, totalis or universalis.

CDR1 is DFQATT and CDR2 is SNEGSKA in the germline V gene (reference sequence). The CDR3 sequence is 13 residues long. J lost 11 bases, V lost 3 bases, and 6 bases had no gene match. Time point: pre-sensitization, week 0. Treatment defined: therapeutic diphenylcyclopropenone sensitization with weekly scalp DPC. Original data processing: Just over 95,000 TCRs per sample was the median, with a range of about 20,000 to 700,000. TCRdb passed the RACE reads through MiXCR, listing each CDR3 protein once. The V and J calls follow TCRdb's processing rather than the paper's. The sample has some 360,000 distinct CDR3 sequences, 5.1% seen once.

This clonotype was sampled from a woman between 50 and 59 years old with alopecia areata. Some clones in this sample may be carry-over from other donors' samples. The rearrangement joins TRBV20-1 to TRBJ2-6; 8 bases agree with TRBD2. The sequences come from whole blood, collected in connection with sensitization to the hapten diphenylcyclopropenone (DPC). CDR3 DNA: TGCAGTGCTAGCGGGGGGGCTCTTGACGTCCTGACTTTC. Its protein product is CSASGGALDVLTF.